This is a list of T cell receptor beta chains from one sample in a study of OX40 agonist ivuxolimab in advanced cancers. Using immunoSEQ multiplex PCR, the repertoire was profiled, and TCRdb retains in-frame clones only, with some absent. Among approximately 80,000 clones listed, 90% to 95% were seen once. The specimen comprised CD4+ or CD8+ T cells sorted from blood, sampled in a trial of the OX40 agonist ivuxolimab. These receptors came from an adult with an advanced solid tumor such as melanoma, head and neck, liver or kidney cancer. CDR3s include the opening cysteine and the closing phenylalanine or tryptophan. The order of the fields is D gene, J gene, clone size, CDR3 length, V gene, CDR3 DNA, CDR3 protein. D genes are given only for firm matches. The size of a clone is reported for some rows only, either as once, few or many, or as a class for expanded clones.

D: TRBD1; J: TRBJ2-5; size: once; length: 14; V: TRBV5-4; DNA: TGTGCCAGCAGCCCCGAAGGGGGCAAAGAGACCCAGTACTTC; CDR3: CASSPEGGKETQYF
D: TRBD1; J: TRBJ1-2; size: .; length: 15; V: TRBV6-5; DNA: TGTGCCAGCAGTTACTCGGGGGACAGAGGCTATGGCTACACCTTC; CDR3: CASSYSGDRGYGYTF
D: .; J: TRBJ2-5; size: .; length: 16; V: TRBV5-1; DNA: TGCGCCAGCAGACCCGGGGGGACAACGTACCAAGAGACCCAGTACTTC; CDR3: CASRPGGTTYQETQYF
D: TRBD1; J: TRBJ1-1; size: .; length: 16; V: TRBV28; DNA: TGTGCCAGCAGTCTTATGGCCGCAGGGGGGCGCACTGAAGCTTTCTTT; CDR3: CASSLMAAGGRTEAFF
D: TRBD2; J: TRBJ2-7; size: .; length: 12; V: TRBV2; DNA: TGTGCCAGCAGCGGTACTAGCGGCGAGCAGTACTTC; CDR3: CASSGTSGEQYF
D: .; J: TRBJ1-4; size: .; length: 14; V: TRBV7-2; DNA: TGTGCCAGCAGCTCCTCGGGGTCGAGTGAAAAACTGTTTTTT; CDR3: CASSSSGSSEKLFF
D: TRBD1; J: TRBJ2-3; size: .; length: 16; V: TRBV28; DNA: TGTGCCAGCAGTCGTGGACAGGTGGCCCTCACAGATACGCAGTATTTT; CDR3: CASSRGQVALTDTQYF
D: TRBD1; J: TRBJ1-1; size: once; length: 15; V: TRBV6-5; DNA: TGTGCCAGCAGTTACTCGAACAGGGGAAGCACTGAAGCTTTCTTT; CDR3: CASSYSNRGSTEAFF
D: TRBD2; J: TRBJ2-3; size: .; length: 16; V: TRBV5-1; DNA: TGCGCCAGCAGCCGGGGGGGACTAGACGCCACAGATACGCAGTATTTT; CDR3: CASSRGGLDATDTQYF
D: .; J: TRBJ2-7; size: .; length: 13; V: TRBV5-1; DNA: TGCGCCAGCAGCTTGGTCAGGGGGGCCGAGCAGTACTTC; CDR3: CASSLVRGAEQYF
D: .; J: TRBJ2-2; size: .; length: 14; V: TRBV11-3; DNA: TGTGCCAGCAGCTTAAACCCATATTCCGGGGAGCTGTTTTTT; CDR3: CASSLNPYSGELFF
D: TRBD2; J: TRBJ2-2; size: .; length: 13; V: TRBV6-1; DNA: TGTGCCAGCCGCGGGAGAAACACCGGGGAGCTGTTTTTT; CDR3: CASRGRNTGELFF
D: TRBD2; J: TRBJ2-1; size: .; length: 16; V: TRBV28; DNA: TGTGCCAGCAGTTTTTCGTCTCTAGCGGGAGTAAATGAGCAGTTCTTC; CDR3: CASSFSSLAGVNEQFF
D: .; J: TRBJ2-7; size: .; length: 14; V: TRBV6-5; DNA: TGTGCCAGCACAAACCCGGGATCTCTCTACGAGCAGTACTTC; CDR3: CASTNPGSLYEQYF
D: TRBD2; J: TRBJ2-7; size: .; length: 17; V: TRBV5-1; DNA: TGCGCCAGCAGCTCTTCCTTTGAGCGGGGGGGCCTCAACGAGCAGTACTTC; CDR3: CASSSSFERGGLNEQYF
D: .; J: TRBJ2-7; size: few; length: 12; V: TRBV30; DNA: TGTGCCTGGAGTGTAAGTGTCTACGAGCAGTACTTC; CDR3: CAWSVSVYEQYF
D: TRBD1; J: TRBJ1-3; size: .; length: 14; V: TRBV5-6; DNA: TGTGCCAGCAGCTTAGGGGGCCCTGGAAACACCATATATTTT; CDR3: CASSLGGPGNTIYF
D: .; J: TRBJ1-1; size: .; length: 14; V: TRBV6-1; DNA: TGTGCCAGCAGTTCTACGGGACGGACCACTGAAGCTTTCTTT; CDR3: CASSSTGRTTEAFF
D: .; J: TRBJ2-1; size: .; length: 12; V: TRBV5-1; DNA: TGCGCCAGCAGCTTTGAGAGAAATGAGCAGTTCTTC; CDR3: CASSFERNEQFF
D: .; J: TRBJ1-5; size: .; length: 15; V: TRBV19; DNA: TGTGCCAGTAGTATACGGGAATATAGCAATCAGCCCCAGCATTTT; CDR3: CASSIREYSNQPQHF
D: .; J: TRBJ2-1; size: .; length: 15; V: TRBV5-4; DNA: TGTGCCAGCAGCTTGAAACAGGGGGGGTACAATGAGCAGTTCTTC; CDR3: CASSLKQGGYNEQFF
D: TRBD2; J: TRBJ2-5; size: .; length: 18; V: TRBV7-9; DNA: TGTGCCAGCAGCTTTCCGGGACTAGCGATCCCGAGTGGCGAGACCCAGTACTTC; CDR3: CASSFPGLAIPSGETQYF
D: .; J: TRBJ2-7; size: .; length: 15; V: TRBV4-3; DNA: TGCGCCAGCAGCCAAGATCCGGGTACGTCCTACGAGCAGTACTTC; CDR3: CASSQDPGTSYEQYF
D: .; J: TRBJ2-1; size: .; length: 19; V: TRBV7-2; DNA: TGTGCCAGCAGCTTAGTTCCGGTCCGGGCGCGGGGACGTTACGATGAGCAGTTCTTC; CDR3: CASSLVPVRARGRYDEQFF
D: .; J: TRBJ2-1; size: .; length: 14; V: TRBV14; DNA: TGTGCCAGCAGCCAAGTAGTGGCGGACAATGAGCAGTTCTTC; CDR3: CASSQVVADNEQFF
D: .; J: TRBJ2-1; size: .; length: 16; V: TRBV15; DNA: TGTGCCACCAGCAGAAACCCCCGAACAGCCTACAATGAGCAGTTCTTC; CDR3: CATSRNPRTAYNEQFF
D: .; J: TRBJ1-1; size: few; length: 14; V: TRBV4-3; DNA: TGCGCCAGCAGCCAAGTTCTTAGGGGAACTGAAGCTTTCTTT; CDR3: CASSQVLRGTEAFF
D: TRBD2; J: TRBJ2-7; size: .; length: 13; V: TRBV28; DNA: TGTGCCAGCAGTCCTGGACTAGAGTACGAGCAGTACTTC; CDR3: CASSPGLEYEQYF
D: .; J: TRBJ2-5; size: .; length: 17; V: TRBV11-2; DNA: TGTGCCAGCAGTTTGTCCTCGAACGGGGAAAGCCAAGAGACCCAGTACTTC; CDR3: CASSLSSNGESQETQYF
D: TRBD2; J: TRBJ2-3; size: .; length: 15; V: TRBV25-1; DNA: TGTGCCAGCAGTGTGAAGCGGGGGGTAGCAGATACGCAGTATTTT; CDR3: CASSVKRGVADTQYF
D: .; J: TRBJ2-1; size: .; length: 12; V: TRBV10-1; DNA: TGCGCCAGCAGCGGTGTGGGTCCAAAGCAGTTCTTC; CDR3: CASSGVGPKQFF
D: .; J: TRBJ2-7; size: once; length: 15; V: TRBV7-2; DNA: TGTGCCAGCAGCTTAGTGGCTAGCACGACCTACGAGCAGTACTTC; CDR3: CASSLVASTTYEQYF
D: .; J: TRBJ1-2; size: .; length: 17; V: TRBV5-6; DNA: TGTGCCAGCAGCTTGGAGGTCAGACGCTCCCCCGTCTATGGCTACACCTTC; CDR3: CASSLEVRRSPVYGYTF
D: .; J: TRBJ2-1; size: few; length: 15; V: TRBV28; DNA: TGTGCCAGCACGGACCAGGGGGGGGCAAGAAATGAGCAGTTCTTC; CDR3: CASTDQGGARNEQFF
D: TRBD2; J: TRBJ2-5; size: .; length: 15; V: TRBV15; DNA: TGTGCCACCAGCAGAGATGTTGGGGGACTAGCGACCCAGTACTTC; CDR3: CATSRDVGGLATQYF
D: TRBD1; J: TRBJ2-5; size: .; length: 15; V: TRBV5-4; DNA: TGTGCCAGCAGCCCGTGGAACGACAGGGAAGAGACCCAGTACTTC; CDR3: CASSPWNDREETQYF
D: .; J: TRBJ1-1; size: .; length: 14; V: TRBV6-1; DNA: TGTGCCAGCAGTCCTACAGGGAGGAGCACTGAAGCTTTCTTT; CDR3: CASSPTGRSTEAFF
D: .; J: TRBJ1-6; size: .; length: 16; V: TRBV7-2; DNA: TGTGCCAGCAGCTTAGCAGGCGAGGCGGCCAATTCACCCCTCCACTTT; CDR3: CASSLAGEAANSPLHF
D: TRBD2; J: TRBJ2-2; size: .; length: 17; V: TRBV11-3; DNA: TGTGCCAGCAGCTTAAACCGAGCGGGGGCCTACACCGGGGAGCTGTTTTTT; CDR3: CASSLNRAGAYTGELFF
D: TRBD2; J: TRBJ2-5; size: .; length: 15; V: TRBV9; DNA: TGTGCCAGCAGCAGCAGCGGGGATACGGGAGAGACCCAGTACTTC; CDR3: CASSSSGDTGETQYF
D: .; J: TRBJ2-3; size: .; length: 13; V: TRBV10-3; DNA: TGTGCCATCAGTGAGCAGGGAGCAGATACGCAGTATTTT; CDR3: CAISEQGADTQYF
D: .; J: TRBJ1-1; size: .; length: 15; V: TRBV5-5; DNA: TGTGCCAGCAGCTTGCGTAACCCCCGGAACACTGAAGCTTTCTTT; CDR3: CASSLRNPRNTEAFF
D: .; J: TRBJ2-5; size: once; length: 12; V: TRBV7-2; DNA: TGTGCCAGCGCCGGGGGCAGGGAGACCCAGTACTTC; CDR3: CASAGGRETQYF
D: .; J: TRBJ2-1; size: .; length: 16; V: TRBV5-5; DNA: TGTGCCAGCAGCTTGTACGGGACCACCACATACAATGAGCAGTTCTTC; CDR3: CASSLYGTTTYNEQFF
D: .; J: TRBJ2-2; size: .; length: 15; V: TRBV5-4; DNA: TGTGCCAGCAGCTTAGGCGGGGATTACACCGGGGAGCTGTTTTTT; CDR3: CASSLGGDYTGELFF
D: .; J: TRBJ2-6; size: .; length: 16; V: TRBV5-1; DNA: TGCGCCAGCAGCTTGTCGGGTCCATCTGGGGCCAACGTCCTGACTTTC; CDR3: CASSLSGPSGANVLTF
D: TRBD1; J: TRBJ2-6; size: .; length: 16; V: TRBV5-4; DNA: TGTGCCAGCAGCCCCTACAGGGGCTCTGGGGCCAACGTCCTGACTTTC; CDR3: CASSPYRGSGANVLTF
D: .; J: TRBJ2-3; size: .; length: 16; V: TRBV6-1; DNA: TGTGCCAGCAGTGAATCTGGGGTCCAGGGCACAGATACGCAGTATTTT; CDR3: CASSESGVQGTDTQYF